A single TCR beta chain is shown here with its context. The data derive from a study of blood T cell repertoires in COVID-19. At the level of the study: There were acute and convalescent COVID-19 samples, and they came from the United States, Italy and Spain.

Someone with COVID-19 had been met by exposed participants within 2 weeks before study entry. The authors' processing: Amplification of reference gene primers provided the estimated nucleated cell counts. Only in-frame clones appear in the TCRdb table, and some are missing; sequencing was by immunoSEQ multiplex PCR. Clone size and the V and J calls come from that table; the DNA yielded D and trimming. The sample records 200,000 to 300,000 clones, under 90% being singletons. CDR3 length equals 18 residues. Germline V gives CDR1 SEHNR, CDR2 FQNEAQ (reference sequence). Trimming cost V 1 base and J 6 bases; bases outside gene matches: 9.

The V gene is TRBV7-9, the J gene TRBJ2-1, with 13 bases matching TRBD2. The sequence came from a woman in her thirties or forties who had been exposed to COVID-19. Sequencing was carried out using PBMCs or T cells enriched from blood (not recorded which). The CDR3 is CASSLDRWGLAGSNEQFF. DNA for the CDR3: TGTGCCAGCAGCTTAGATAGATGGGGACTAGCGGGGTCCAATGAGCAGTTCTTC. Combining the CDR3 with reference TRBV7-9 and TRBJ2-1 gives the whole variable domain DTGVSQNPRHKITKRGQNVTFRCDPISEHNRLYWYRQTLGQGPEFLTYFQNEAQLEKSRLLSDRFSAERPKGSFSTLEIQRTEQGDSAMYLCASSLDRWGLAGSNEQFFGPGTRLTVL.